Listed here is a single TCR beta chain. Its antigen is not known. A much larger clone differs from this one at a single base, so this may be a read error. This sample's RNA came from whole unsorted tissue. The sample belongs to a study of tumor and adjacent non-tumor tissue in lung cancer. Study results and limitations: Top 100 clones took a larger repertoire share in normal lung. Significantly higher TCR diversity was found in tumor than normal lung.

The length of the CDR3 is 15 residues. CDR1 is SGHRS, CDR2 YFSETQ, per germline. TCRbeta libraries were built with three rounds of nested PCR, modified from ARM-PCR. Each CDR3 protein gets one entry after TCRdb re-called the multiplex PCR reads with MiXCR. The sample holds tens of thousands of distinct CDR3 sequences, about 72% seen once. Material: lung tumor tissue. This sequence joins TRBV5-1 and TRBJ2-1; D might be TRBD1 (6 bases). This TCR was sampled from a man in his fifties or sixties with non-small cell lung cancer. CDR3 loop: CASSPRGVSYNKQFF. CDR3 bases: TGCGCCAGCAGCCCCAGGGGCGTCTCCTACAATAAGCAGTTCTTC.